A single sample gave rise to the 16 T cell receptor beta chains below, sequenced in a study of beta chain features in type 1 diabetes. Their antigens remain unidentified. Study results and limitations: Type 1 diabetes patients showed a moderate but significant shortening of TCRB CDR3s in all four CD4+ subsets.

The whole isolated RNA underwent reverse transcription, so sequencing captured expressed TCRB transcripts. Profiling relied on immunoSEQ multiplex PCR, and the TCRdb table lists in-frame clones only, not all of them. Here the sample spans approximately 730,000 clones, around 15% being singletons. The sample consisted of naive CD4+ T cells from blood. The receptors stem from a man in his late teens or twenties with type 1 diabetes.

The chain couples TRBV7-8 to TRBJ2-5, with D tentatively TRBD1 (5 bases). The germline CDR1 and CDR2 sequences are SGHVS and FQNEAQ. Trimming took off 7 bases at V and 2 bases at J, with 11 bases between the two ends. The CDR3 has 13 residues. The CDR3 loop reads CASNRQLQETQYF. CDR3 sequence (DNA): TGTGCCAGCAACAGACAGCTACAAGAGACCCAGTACTTC.

Note on this clone: Other DNA sequences within the sample encode an identical CDR3. This chain joins TRBV30 and TRBJ1-5, with D unclear. CDR3 length equals 13 residues. Germline values: CDR1 GTSNPN, CDR2 SVGIG (reference sequence). Trimming removed 2 bases from V and 1 base from J, with 6 bases in between. CDR3 amino acids: CAWSPDSNQPQHF. The CDR3 region has the DNA TGTGCCTGGAGTCCGGACAGCAATCAGCCCCAGCATTTT.

This clone has more than one count but fewer than ten. CDR3 bases: TGTGCCAGCAGTGAATCATTGGCAGCTTCACCCCTCCACTTT. This sequence encodes CASSESLAASPLHF. J is TRBJ1-6 and V is TRBV2, with D unclear. V was pared by 2 bases and J by 9 bases, with 11 bases between. This CDR3 is built from 14 residues. The germline gives CDR1 SNHLY, CDR2 FYNNEI.

This clone was found a few times. This chain uses TRBV5-1 with TRBJ2-7, with 9 bases matching TRBD1. V lost 4 bases, J lost 6 bases, and 8 bases stayed unmatched. Germline-derived CDR1 and CDR2 are SGHRS and YFSETQ. The CDR3 is made up of 14 amino acids. For the CDR3, the DNA is TGCGCCAGCAGCGCGACGGGACAGGGCCGCGAGCAGTACTTC. Its translation: CASSATGQGREQYF.

The chain uses TRBV2 and TRBJ2-5; D gene uncertain. Trimming shortened V by 2 bases and J by 4 bases, and 8 bases separated the two germline ends. From germline, CDR1 is SNHLY and CDR2 FYNNEI. The CDR3 sequence is 13 residues long. The CDR3 DNA reads as TGTGCCAGCAGTGAATTACGAGCAGAGACCCAGTACTTC. It codes for CASSELRAETQYF.

This clone was counted a few times. Different DNA sequences within this sample yield the same CDR3. V and J are TRBV5-1 and TRBJ2-1; weak D call: TRBD2 (5 bases). With 2 bases removed from V and 3 bases from J, the gap between germline ends came to 6 bases. The CDR3 is 13 amino acids. Germline CDR1 is SGHRS and CDR2 is YFSETQ. The CDR3 sequence: CASSLGSYNEQFF. The CDR3 DNA reads TGCGCCAGCAGCTTAGGGAGCTACAATGAGCAGTTCTTC.

In its sample, this clone was seen a few times. The rearrangement uses TRBV7-2 and TRBJ2-1, with no clear D. CDR1 is SGHTA, CDR2 FQGNSA, per germline. CDR3 length: 15 residues. Deletions cut 5 bases from V and 4 bases from J, with 15 bases between. DNA for the CDR3: TGTGCCAGCAGCCTTCCCCCCCACGGATACAATGAGCAGTTCTTC. Translation: CASSLPPHGYNEQFF.

In this sample, this clone turned up a few times. J is TRBJ1-1 and V is TRBV2, with a tentative D call TRBD1 (6 bases). Trimming removed 6 bases at V and 4 bases at J, with 12 bases between. The CDR3 contains 13 residues. CDR1 and CDR2 from the germline V gene are SNHLY and FYNNEI. The CDR3 bases are TGTGCCAGCAGGGGGGGGCTGGGCACTGAAGCTTTCTTT. It specifies CASRGGLGTEAFF.

With respect to this clone: Other DNA sequences in this sample translate to the same CDR3. The CDR3 sequence is CASSLTEPIYEQYF. Here the CDR3 DNA reads TGTGCCAGCAGCCTTACAGAACCAATCTACGAGCAGTACTTC. This chain joins TRBV28 and TRBJ2-7; no clear D gene. V lost 6 bases and J 3 bases, leaving 15 bases between the germline ends. This CDR3 is built from 14 residues. Looked up from germline, CDR1 is MDHEN and CDR2 is SYDVKM.

The chain joins TRBV1 to TRBJ2-7. TRBV1 represents a pseudogene. This CDR3 is built from 17 residues. The CDR3 bases are TGCACCAGCAGCCAAGATCGGACGGGGGCGACATCCTACGAGCAGTACTTC. It codes for CTSSQDRTGATSYEQYF.

V usage is TRBV7-9 and J usage is TRBJ2-2; D is possibly TRBD1 (5 bases). V was trimmed by 3 bases and J by 6 bases, leaving 11 bases between them. The CDR3 consists of 14 residues. Germline V CDR1 and CDR2: SEHNR, FQNEAQ (reference sequence). The CDR3 sequence: CASSLGPGPGELFF. The DNA for the CDR3 is TGTGCCAGCAGCTTGGGGCCCGGCCCCGGGGAGCTGTTTTTT.

This clone showed up just a few times. J is TRBJ2-1 and V is TRBV29-1; D is uncertain. Germline V gene sequence: CDR1 SQVTM, CDR2 ANQGSEA. The V and J ends lost 3 bases and 3 bases respectively, with 9 bases between them. This CDR3 has 13 amino acids. The CDR3, as DNA: TGCAGCGTTGACACAGTTCTCTACAATGAGCAGTTCTTC. Its protein is CSVDTVLYNEQFF.

The chain combines TRBV10-3 with TRBJ2-5, with D perhaps matching TRBD1 (6 bases). The CDR3 covers 14 residues. Trimming took off 8 bases at V and 8 bases at J, with 21 bases between the two ends. Looked up from germline, CDR1 is ENHRY and CDR2 is SYGVKD. Here the CDR3 reads CAIQRHSEGDTQYF. CDR3 bases: TGTGCCATCCAAAGGCATTCCGAGGGGGATACCCAGTACTTC.

V is TRBV5-1 and J is TRBJ2-3, with D maybe TRBD2 (7 bases). Looked up from germline, CDR1 is SGHRS and CDR2 is YFSETQ. The CDR3 is made up of 15 amino acids. Trimming cost V 3 bases and J 2 bases, with 13 bases left between them. CDR3 DNA sequence: TGCGCCAGCAGCTACAGGGAGGGGCTCACAGATACGCAGTATTTT. Amino acids: CASSYREGLTDTQYF.

The sample holds a few counts of this clone. The chain links TRBV27 to TRBJ1-5; D gene ambiguous. Germline values: CDR1 MNHEY, CDR2 SMNVEV (reference sequence). This CDR3 is 15 amino acids long. V was cut by 3 bases and J by 1 base, with 10 bases left in between. CDR3 region: CASSLHRESNQPQHF. The CDR3 DNA is TGTGCCAGCAGTTTGCATAGGGAAAGCAATCAGCCCCAGCATTTT.

The chain is built from TRBV30 and TRBJ1-4; 8 bases map to TRBD1. The CDR3 covers 16 residues. Germline trimming cut 4 bases from V and 8 bases from J; bases unmatched to any gene: 15. Germline CDR1 reads GTSNPN; CDR2 reads SVGIG (reference sequence). The CDR3 spells CAWTKRGGQEREKLFF. The CDR3 DNA sequence: TGTGCCTGGACCAAACGGGGGGGACAGGAAAGGGAAAAACTGTTTTTT.